This TCR beta chain was observed in a study of T cells after yellow fever vaccination. TCRdb re-derived calls from the 5' RACE reads in MiXCR, one entry per CDR3 protein. The sample records 510,000 or so distinct CDR3 sequences, roughly a fifth being singletons. The CDR3 length is 13 residues. Trimming stripped 0 bases from V and 5 bases from J, with 7 bases between. The germline V gene encodes CDR1 SEHNR and CDR2 FQNEAQ (reference sequence). There are a few counts of this clonotype. Antigen specificity is unknown. Study-wide points: Overlap between CD4 and CD8 compartments was detected for a small share of clonotypes. Repertoires sorted by FACS could include abundant clonotypes that are contaminants from the bulk population.

This material consisted of PBMCs, taken 15 days after the yellow fever booster vaccination. This TCR was recovered from a man between 25 and 39 years old who received the YFV17D yellow fever vaccine. The chain is built from TRBV7-9 and TRBJ1-1, with D hard to call. In DNA, the CDR3 is TGTGCCAGCAGCTTAGCTCGAGAAACTGAAGCTTTCTTT. It is translated as CASSLARETEAFF.